A selection of T cell receptor beta chains follows, all from one sample in a study of cytomegalovirus exposure and HLA in healthy donors. The table came from immunoSEQ multiplex PCR; TCRdb's copy has only in-frame clones and leaves some out. The sample includes about 150,000 clones. The sequencing input was PBMCs. Source of these receptors: a woman in her forties or fifties in good health and CMV-seronegative. Each CDR3 is given with its conserved first and last residue. Fields, in order: J gene, CDR3 length, V gene, D gene, CDR3 protein, CDR3 DNA. D genes are given only for firm matches.

J gene: TRBJ1-5
CDR3 length: 15
V gene: TRBV2
D gene: .
CDR3 protein: CASSEYGLSNQPQHF
CDR3 DNA: TGTGCCAGCAGTGAATACGGACTTAGCAATCAGCCCCAGCATTTT

J gene: TRBJ2-1
CDR3 length: 15
V gene: TRBV7-3
D gene: .
CDR3 protein: CASSPSGLPYNEQFF
CDR3 DNA: TGTGCCAGCAGCCCGAGCGGATTACCCTACAATGAGCAGTTCTTC

J gene: TRBJ1-5
CDR3 length: 19
V gene: TRBV19
D gene: TRBD1
CDR3 protein: CASRNPAGTGGGSNQPQHF
CDR3 DNA: TGTGCCAGTAGGAACCCCGCCGGGACAGGTGGGGGTAGCAATCAGCCCCAGCATTTT

J gene: TRBJ1-2
CDR3 length: 13
V gene: TRBV28
D gene: TRBD1
CDR3 protein: CASASGQGYGYTF
CDR3 DNA: TGTGCCAGCGCCTCAGGACAGGGCTATGGCTACACCTTC

J gene: TRBJ2-5
CDR3 length: 15
V gene: TRBV5-1
D gene: .
CDR3 protein: CASSLGLGEIKTQYF
CDR3 DNA: TGCGCCAGCAGCTTGGGATTAGGGGAAATAAAGACCCAGTACTTC

J gene: TRBJ2-1
CDR3 length: 15
V gene: TRBV7-8
D gene: .
CDR3 protein: CASSSTGQTYNEQFF
CDR3 DNA: TGTGCCAGCAGCTCTACCGGACAGACCTACAATGAGCAGTTCTTC

J gene: TRBJ1-1
CDR3 length: 18
V gene: TRBV5-6
D gene: TRBD1
CDR3 protein: CASSLPIRDSKANTEAFF
CDR3 DNA: TGTGCCAGCAGCTTGCCGATCCGGGACAGTAAAGCGAACACTGAAGCTTTCTTT

J gene: TRBJ2-1
CDR3 length: 15
V gene: TRBV9
D gene: .
CDR3 protein: CASSTFSDPKGEQFF
CDR3 DNA: TGTGCCAGCAGCACCTTTAGCGACCCTAAAGGGGAGCAGTTCTTC

J gene: TRBJ2-3
CDR3 length: 14
V gene: TRBV29-1
D gene: .
CDR3 protein: CSVGLRLRADTQYF
CDR3 DNA: TGCAGCGTTGGCCTACGACTAAGGGCAGATACGCAGTATTTT

J gene: TRBJ1-2
CDR3 length: 14
V gene: TRBV28
D gene: .
CDR3 protein: CASSRSTGSDGYTF
CDR3 DNA: TGTGCCAGCAGCCGCAGCACAGGGAGCGACGGCTACACCTTC

J gene: TRBJ1-1
CDR3 length: 13
V gene: TRBV5-5
D gene: .
CDR3 protein: CASSLGPNTEAFF
CDR3 DNA: TGTGCCAGCAGCTTGGGGCCGAACACTGAAGCTTTCTTT

J gene: TRBJ1-5
CDR3 length: 14
V gene: TRBV4-1
D gene: TRBD1
CDR3 protein: CASSQGRGEQPQHF
CDR3 DNA: TGCGCCAGCAGCCAAGGCAGGGGGGAACAGCCCCAGCATTTT

J gene: TRBJ1-3
CDR3 length: 15
V gene: TRBV7-9
D gene: .
CDR3 protein: CASSFGRSSGNTIYF
CDR3 DNA: TGTGCCAGCAGCTTCGGCCGGAGCTCTGGAAACACCATATATTTT

J gene: TRBJ1-2
CDR3 length: 11
V gene: TRBV19
D gene: .
CDR3 protein: CASSIAGGYTF
CDR3 DNA: TGTGCCAGTAGTATAGCTGGCGGCTACACCTTC

J gene: TRBJ2-2
CDR3 length: 15
V gene: TRBV28
D gene: .
CDR3 protein: CASSFSVVSSGELFF
CDR3 DNA: TGTGCCAGCAGTTTCTCGGTAGTTTCGTCCGGGGAGCTGTTTTTT

J gene: TRBJ1-2
CDR3 length: 12
V gene: TRBV6-5
D gene: .
CDR3 protein: CASRRANYGYTF
CDR3 DNA: TGTGCCAGCAGGAGAGCTAACTATGGCTACACCTTC

J gene: TRBJ2-2
CDR3 length: 12
V gene: TRBV6-4
D gene: .
CDR3 protein: CASRGNTGELFF
CDR3 DNA: TGTGCCAGCCGGGGGAACACCGGGGAGCTGTTTTTT

J gene: TRBJ1-5
CDR3 length: 16
V gene: TRBV6-5
D gene: TRBD1
CDR3 protein: CASSYSPQGSNQPQHF
CDR3 DNA: TGTGCCAGCAGTTACTCGCCACAGGGGTCCAATCAGCCCCAGCATTTT

J gene: TRBJ1-5
CDR3 length: 15
V gene: TRBV11-2
D gene: TRBD1
CDR3 protein: CASRKWDRGYQPQHF
CDR3 DNA: TGTGCCAGCAGGAAATGGGACAGGGGCTATCAGCCCCAGCATTTT

J gene: TRBJ2-7
CDR3 length: 13
V gene: TRBV29-1
D gene: .
CDR3 protein: CKGDSGPTYEQYF
CDR3 DNA: TGCAAGGGGGATTCGGGGCCCACCTACGAGCAGTACTTC

J gene: TRBJ1-1
CDR3 length: 15
V gene: TRBV9
D gene: .
CDR3 protein: CASNLGGRADTEAFF
CDR3 DNA: TGTGCCAGCAATCTTGGGGGCAGGGCGGACACTGAAGCTTTCTTT

J gene: TRBJ2-5
CDR3 length: 15
V gene: TRBV30
D gene: .
CDR3 protein: CAWGLKGGDRETQYF
CDR3 DNA: TGTGCCTGGGGGTTGAAGGGCGGGGATCGAGAGACCCAGTACTTC

J gene: TRBJ2-1
CDR3 length: 11
V gene: TRBV20-1
D gene: .
CDR3 protein: CSAPSYNEQFF
CDR3 DNA: TGCAGTGCTCCCTCTTACAATGAGCAGTTCTTC

J gene: TRBJ2-5
CDR3 length: 16
V gene: TRBV9
D gene: TRBD2
CDR3 protein: CASSVGGGGATETQYF
CDR3 DNA: TGTGCCAGCAGCGTAGGGGGCGGGGGGGCCACAGAGACCCAGTACTTC

J gene: TRBJ1-5
CDR3 length: 13
V gene: TRBV18
D gene: .
CDR3 protein: CASSPDTNQPQHF
CDR3 DNA: TGTGCCAGCTCACCAGACACCAATCAGCCCCAGCATTTT

J gene: TRBJ1-1
CDR3 length: 16
V gene: TRBV7-8
D gene: TRBD1
CDR3 protein: CASSLVGQGMNTEAFF
CDR3 DNA: TGTGCCAGCAGCTTAGTTGGACAGGGCATGAACACTGAAGCTTTCTTT

J gene: TRBJ2-1
CDR3 length: 15
V gene: TRBV27
D gene: .
CDR3 protein: CASSLGRSSYNEQFF
CDR3 DNA: TGTGCCAGCAGTTTAGGGAGGAGCTCCTACAATGAGCAGTTCTTC

J gene: TRBJ2-7
CDR3 length: 15
V gene: TRBV29-1
D gene: TRBD2
CDR3 protein: CSVEKTSSGDYEQYF
CDR3 DNA: TGCAGCGTTGAAAAGACTAGCTCGGGGGACTACGAGCAGTACTTC

J gene: TRBJ2-2
CDR3 length: 16
V gene: TRBV9
D gene: TRBD2
CDR3 protein: CASSVGLAANTGELFF
CDR3 DNA: TGTGCCAGCAGCGTAGGACTAGCGGCGAACACCGGGGAGCTGTTTTTT

J gene: TRBJ2-4
CDR3 length: 16
V gene: TRBV7-9
D gene: TRBD1
CDR3 protein: CASSLGFETGVNIQYF
CDR3 DNA: TGTGCCAGCAGCTTAGGTTTCGAGACAGGGGTAAACATTCAGTACTTC

J gene: TRBJ2-3
CDR3 length: 14
V gene: TRBV30
D gene: TRBD2
CDR3 protein: CAWRTSGIADTQYF
CDR3 DNA: TGTGCCTGGAGGACTAGCGGGATTGCAGATACGCAGTATTTT

J gene: TRBJ2-1
CDR3 length: 14
V gene: TRBV7-3
D gene: .
CDR3 protein: CASSLTRGYNEQFF
CDR3 DNA: TGTGCCAGCAGCTTAACGCGAGGGTACAATGAGCAGTTCTTC

J gene: TRBJ1-2
CDR3 length: 15
V gene: TRBV28
D gene: .
CDR3 protein: CASSLFTNPLYGYTF
CDR3 DNA: TGTGCCAGCAGTTTATTTACAAACCCCCTCTATGGCTACACCTTC

J gene: TRBJ1-2
CDR3 length: 14
V gene: TRBV6-1
D gene: TRBD1
CDR3 protein: CASRADRGLYGYTF
CDR3 DNA: TGTGCCAGCAGGGCTGACAGGGGGCTCTATGGCTACACCTTC

J gene: TRBJ2-5
CDR3 length: 13
V gene: TRBV5-1
D gene: .
CDR3 protein: CASSLAVQETQYF
CDR3 DNA: TGCGCCAGCAGCTTGGCGGTACAAGAGACCCAGTACTTC

J gene: TRBJ2-3
CDR3 length: 13
V gene: TRBV5-4
D gene: .
CDR3 protein: CSYRPVPADTQYF
CDR3 DNA: TGTTCATACAGGCCAGTCCCCGCAGATACGCAGTATTTT

J gene: TRBJ2-7
CDR3 length: 18
V gene: TRBV15
D gene: TRBD2
CDR3 protein: CATSRDLTGSGGAHEQYF
CDR3 DNA: TGTGCCACCAGCAGAGACCTGACGGGGAGCGGGGGGGCCCACGAGCAGTACTTC

J gene: TRBJ1-2
CDR3 length: 19
V gene: TRBV11-2
D gene: TRBD1
CDR3 protein: CASSLDHRDRGDINYGYTF
CDR3 DNA: TGTGCCAGCAGCTTAGATCATCGTGACAGGGGGGATATTAACTATGGCTACACCTTC

J gene: TRBJ2-3
CDR3 length: 16
V gene: TRBV7-9
D gene: TRBD2
CDR3 protein: CASSPRRGGLTDTQYF
CDR3 DNA: TGTGCCAGCAGCCCCCGCCGCGGGGGGCTCACAGATACGCAGTATTTT

J gene: TRBJ1-2
CDR3 length: 16
V gene: TRBV9
D gene: TRBD1
CDR3 protein: CASSRRTGTDFYGYTF
CDR3 DNA: TGTGCCAGCAGCCGTCGTACCGGGACAGATTTCTATGGCTACACCTTC

J gene: TRBJ2-5
CDR3 length: 16
V gene: TRBV5-1
D gene: TRBD2
CDR3 protein: CASSLASGGIQETQYF
CDR3 DNA: TGCGCCAGCAGCTTGGCCAGCGGGGGGATCCAAGAGACCCAGTACTTC

J gene: TRBJ1-3
CDR3 length: 14
V gene: TRBV13
D gene: TRBD1
CDR3 protein: CASSLGTGGNTIYF
CDR3 DNA: TGTGCCAGCAGCTTGGGGACAGGGGGAAACACCATATATTTT

J gene: TRBJ2-7
CDR3 length: 14
V gene: TRBV7-8
D gene: TRBD2
CDR3 protein: CASSLFTSGAEQYF
CDR3 DNA: TGTGCCAGCAGCTTATTTACTAGCGGGGCTGAGCAGTACTTC

J gene: TRBJ2-5
CDR3 length: 14
V gene: TRBV6-6
D gene: TRBD1
CDR3 protein: CASSTGTGVETQYF
CDR3 DNA: TGTGCCAGCAGTACCGGGACAGGGGTTGAGACCCAGTACTTC

J gene: TRBJ1-2
CDR3 length: 13
V gene: TRBV18
D gene: .
CDR3 protein: CASSPHPGDGYTF
CDR3 DNA: TGTGCCAGCTCACCTCACCCAGGGGATGGCTACACCTTC

J gene: TRBJ1-2
CDR3 length: 14
V gene: TRBV19
D gene: .
CDR3 protein: CASSSRARQDGYTF
CDR3 DNA: TGTGCCAGTAGTTCCCGGGCCCGACAGGATGGCTACACCTTC

J gene: TRBJ2-3
CDR3 length: 15
V gene: TRBV19
D gene: .
CDR3 protein: CASSRTALGTDTQYF
CDR3 DNA: TGTGCCAGTAGTCGGACAGCCCTCGGCACAGATACGCAGTATTTT

J gene: TRBJ2-7
CDR3 length: 15
V gene: TRBV4-2
D gene: .
CDR3 protein: CASSQGGRGTYEQYF
CDR3 DNA: TGTGCCAGCAGCCAAGGCGGCAGGGGTACTTACGAGCAGTACTTC

J gene: TRBJ2-7
CDR3 length: 12
V gene: TRBV28
D gene: .
CDR3 protein: CASSPRGYEQYF
CDR3 DNA: TGTGCCAGCAGTCCTAGGGGTTACGAGCAGTACTTC

J gene: TRBJ1-1
CDR3 length: 14
V gene: TRBV19
D gene: .
CDR3 protein: CASSTQTHYTEAFF
CDR3 DNA: TGTGCCAGTAGTACTCAGACACATTACACTGAAGCTTTCTTT

J gene: TRBJ1-2
CDR3 length: 13
V gene: TRBV7-9
D gene: .
CDR3 protein: CASSLGQGGGYTF
CDR3 DNA: TGTGCCAGCAGCTTGGGGCAGGGAGGTGGCTACACCTTC

J gene: TRBJ1-4
CDR3 length: 15
V gene: TRBV5-1
D gene: TRBD1
CDR3 protein: CASSLEGTGGEKLFF
CDR3 DNA: TGCGCCAGCAGCTTGGAGGGGACAGGGGGAGAAAAACTGTTTTTT

J gene: TRBJ1-2
CDR3 length: 14
V gene: TRBV27
D gene: TRBD1
CDR3 protein: CASSWTGSSRGYTF
CDR3 DNA: TGTGCCAGCAGCTGGACAGGCTCCTCCCGTGGCTACACCTTC

J gene: TRBJ2-3
CDR3 length: 15
V gene: TRBV29-1
D gene: .
CDR3 protein: CSAKGWGLWIDTQYF
CDR3 DNA: TGCAGCGCCAAAGGTTGGGGGCTGTGGATAGATACGCAGTATTTT

J gene: TRBJ2-7
CDR3 length: 13
V gene: TRBV2
D gene: TRBD2
CDR3 protein: CASSDSGAYEQYF
CDR3 DNA: TGTGCCAGCAGTGATAGCGGGGCCTACGAGCAGTACTTC

J gene: TRBJ2-7
CDR3 length: 16
V gene: TRBV7-9
D gene: TRBD2
CDR3 protein: CASTPGGEGLADEQYF
CDR3 DNA: TGTGCCAGCACCCCCGGGGGGGAGGGACTAGCGGACGAGCAGTACTTC

J gene: TRBJ2-7
CDR3 length: 15
V gene: TRBV7-2
D gene: TRBD2
CDR3 protein: CASSSSSGYVYEQYF
CDR3 DNA: TGTGCCAGCAGCTCCTCTAGCGGCTACGTCTACGAGCAGTACTTC

J gene: TRBJ1-2
CDR3 length: 12
V gene: TRBV10-3
D gene: .
CDR3 protein: CAISDSNYGYTF
CDR3 DNA: TGTGCCATCAGTGACAGTAACTATGGCTACACCTTC